Listed below are T cell receptor beta chains from one sample, sequenced in a study of blood T cell repertoires in COVID-19. The assay was immunoSEQ multiplex PCR, and TCRdb's table has in-frame clones only and misses some. The sample holds roughly 200,000 clones, approximately 88% seen once. The specimen was peripheral blood. The receptor source for this set is a woman younger than 45 with acute or convalescent COVID-19. Both conserved end residues are part of each CDR3. The D gene is left open where the match is weak. Clone size is given for some rows only: seen once, a few or many times, or a class if the clone is expanded.

j_call	clone_size	v_call	d_call	cdr3_aa	cdr3_nt
TRBJ2-5	-	TRBV27	TRBD1	CASSPRDRVETQYF	TGTGCCAGCAGTCCGCGCGACAGGGTGGAGACCCAGTACTTC
TRBJ2-1	-	TRBV11-2	-	CASSLVLGRNSYNEQFF	TGTGCCAGCAGCTTAGTGCTCGGTCGAAACTCCTACAATGAGCAGTTCTTC
TRBJ2-7	-	TRBV6-5	-	CASSRGVTYEQYF	TGTGCCAGCAGTCGCGGGGTCACCTACGAGCAGTACTTC
TRBJ2-1	-	TRBV11-3	-	CASSLGLASSYNEQFF	TGTGCCAGCAGCTTAGGGCTAGCAAGCTCCTACAATGAGCAGTTCTTC
TRBJ2-6	-	TRBV28	-	CASSLAGAGANVLTF	TGTGCCAGCAGTTTGGCCGGAGCCGGGGCCAACGTCCTGACTTTC
TRBJ2-1	-	TRBV10-3	-	CAISEAGASEQFF	TGTGCCATCAGTGAGGCAGGGGCCAGTGAGCAGTTCTTC
TRBJ2-5	-	TRBV2	-	CASSEQWGVGTQYF	TGTGCCAGCAGTGAACAGTGGGGGGTCGGGACCCAGTACTTC
TRBJ1-1	-	TRBV7-8	-	CASSLERVEAFF	TGTGCCAGCAGCTTAGAACGGGTTGAAGCTTTCTTT
TRBJ2-5	-	TRBV7-8	TRBD2	CASSHFGGSQETQYF	TGTGCCAGCAGCCACTTCGGGGGGAGCCAAGAGACCCAGTACTTC
TRBJ1-3	-	TRBV9	-	CASSVVGGTSGNTIYF	TGTGCCAGCAGCGTAGTTGGGGGCACCTCTGGAAACACCATATATTTT
TRBJ2-3	-	TRBV6-1	TRBD2	CASSELLAVRSDTQYF	TGTGCCAGCAGTGAGTTACTAGCGGTCCGCTCAGATACGCAGTATTTT
TRBJ2-5	-	TRBV5-8	-	CASSLFQQETQYF	TGTGCCAGCAGCTTGTTCCAGCAAGAGACCCAGTACTTC
TRBJ2-1	-	TRBV11-3	TRBD2	CASSFSGDSYNEQFF	TGTGCCAGCAGCTTTAGCGGGGACTCCTACAATGAGCAGTTCTTC
TRBJ2-1	-	TRBV3-1/TRBV3-2	-	CASSQGLLDEQFF	TGTGCCAGCAGCCAAGGACTGCTGGATGAGCAGTTCTTC
TRBJ1-4	once	TRBV5-5	-	CASSLDLEKLFF	TGTGCCAGCAGCTTGGATCTTGAAAAACTGTTTTTT
TRBJ2-7	once	TRBV5-6	-	CASSLDRGEQYF	TGTGCCAGCAGCTTGGATAGGGGCGAGCAGTACTTC
TRBJ2-1	-	TRBV4-2	-	CASSQVLTSSYNEQFF	TGTGCCAGCAGCCAAGTTCTTACCAGCTCCTACAATGAGCAGTTCTTC
TRBJ1-5	-	TRBV5-1	-	CASSLDGQNNQPQHF	TGCGCCAGCAGCTTGGACGGACAGAACAATCAGCCCCAGCATTTT
TRBJ2-1	-	TRBV28	TRBD1	CASSSTRDSNNEQFF	TGTGCCAGCAGTTCCACCCGGGACAGCAACAATGAGCAGTTCTTC
TRBJ2-1	-	TRBV3-1/TRBV3-2	TRBD2	CASSQEQGLAGGKFF	TGTGCCAGCAGCCAAGAGCAGGGACTAGCGGGAGGAAAGTTCTTC
TRBJ2-5	-	TRBV18	-	CASSPPPYMVETQYF	TGTGCCAGCTCACCACCTCCCTATATGGTAGAGACCCAGTACTTC
TRBJ2-7	-	TRBV7-2	-	CASSLDSGLVMVEQYF	TGTGCCAGCAGCTTAGACTCAGGGCTAGTGATGGTCGAGCAGTACTTC
TRBJ1-5	once	TRBV28	-	CASREGLHQPQHF	TGTGCCAGCAGGGAGGGGCTACATCAGCCCCAGCATTTT
TRBJ2-3	-	TRBV28	-	CASRAVVDTQYF	TGTGCCAGCAGGGCGGTTGTAGATACGCAGTATTTT
TRBJ2-7	-	TRBV28	-	CASSLNRDYEQYF	TGTGCCAGCAGTTTGAACAGGGACTACGAGCAGTACTTC
TRBJ1-6	-	TRBV11-2	TRBD1	CASSLVAGGNSPLHF	TGTGCCAGCAGCTTAGTCGCAGGGGGTAATTCACCCCTCCACTTT
TRBJ1-2	-	TRBV7-9	-	CASSLTGVDGYTF	TGTGCCAGCAGCTTAACCGGGGTGGATGGCTACACCTTC
TRBJ2-2	-	TRBV4-2	TRBD2	CASSLRVGAGEGTGELFF	TGTGCCAGCAGCCTCCGGGTCGGGGCGGGAGAGGGCACCGGGGAGCTGTTTTTT
TRBJ1-2	few	TRBV29-1	-	CSVAETAYGYTF	TGCAGCGTTGCGGAGACAGCGTATGGCTACACCTTC
TRBJ2-3	-	TRBV6-6	TRBD2	CASSYPAGGSTDTQYF	TGTGCCAGCAGTTATCCTGCGGGGGGAAGCACAGATACGCAGTATTTT
TRBJ2-2	-	TRBV3-1/TRBV3-2	-	CASSLTGELFF	TGTGCCAGCAGCCTAACCGGGGAGCTGTTTTTT